This T cell receptor beta chain was retrieved from a study of blood T cell repertoires in COVID-19. As for the study in general: Acute-phase and convalescent COVID-19 samples originated in the United States, Italy and Spain. The cDNA or gDNA used as material had been derived from T cells, B-cell-depleted T cells, or PBMCs.

Original processing methods: The authors estimated nucleated cell counts from reference gene primer amplification. The table came from immunoSEQ multiplex PCR; TCRdb's copy has only in-frame clones and leaves some out. V, J and clone size reflect that table, while D and trimming were determined from the DNA. The data hold approximately 160,000 clones, with approximately 84% observed a single time. Germline CDR1 SQVTM, CDR2 ANQGSEA. The V end lost 7 bases, the J end lost 0 bases, and 13 bases lay between the germline ends. The length of the CDR3 is 13 residues. Sequencing used peripheral blood. The V gene is TRBV29-1, the J gene TRBJ2-7, with D perhaps being TRBD1 or TRBD2 (6 bases each). The sequence derives from a man aged 18 to 30 with active or convalescent COVID-19. DNA of the CDR3: TGCAGCGCGGGGGCGGGGCTCTCCTACGAGCAGTACTTC. Amino acid sequence: CSAGAGLSYEQYF.